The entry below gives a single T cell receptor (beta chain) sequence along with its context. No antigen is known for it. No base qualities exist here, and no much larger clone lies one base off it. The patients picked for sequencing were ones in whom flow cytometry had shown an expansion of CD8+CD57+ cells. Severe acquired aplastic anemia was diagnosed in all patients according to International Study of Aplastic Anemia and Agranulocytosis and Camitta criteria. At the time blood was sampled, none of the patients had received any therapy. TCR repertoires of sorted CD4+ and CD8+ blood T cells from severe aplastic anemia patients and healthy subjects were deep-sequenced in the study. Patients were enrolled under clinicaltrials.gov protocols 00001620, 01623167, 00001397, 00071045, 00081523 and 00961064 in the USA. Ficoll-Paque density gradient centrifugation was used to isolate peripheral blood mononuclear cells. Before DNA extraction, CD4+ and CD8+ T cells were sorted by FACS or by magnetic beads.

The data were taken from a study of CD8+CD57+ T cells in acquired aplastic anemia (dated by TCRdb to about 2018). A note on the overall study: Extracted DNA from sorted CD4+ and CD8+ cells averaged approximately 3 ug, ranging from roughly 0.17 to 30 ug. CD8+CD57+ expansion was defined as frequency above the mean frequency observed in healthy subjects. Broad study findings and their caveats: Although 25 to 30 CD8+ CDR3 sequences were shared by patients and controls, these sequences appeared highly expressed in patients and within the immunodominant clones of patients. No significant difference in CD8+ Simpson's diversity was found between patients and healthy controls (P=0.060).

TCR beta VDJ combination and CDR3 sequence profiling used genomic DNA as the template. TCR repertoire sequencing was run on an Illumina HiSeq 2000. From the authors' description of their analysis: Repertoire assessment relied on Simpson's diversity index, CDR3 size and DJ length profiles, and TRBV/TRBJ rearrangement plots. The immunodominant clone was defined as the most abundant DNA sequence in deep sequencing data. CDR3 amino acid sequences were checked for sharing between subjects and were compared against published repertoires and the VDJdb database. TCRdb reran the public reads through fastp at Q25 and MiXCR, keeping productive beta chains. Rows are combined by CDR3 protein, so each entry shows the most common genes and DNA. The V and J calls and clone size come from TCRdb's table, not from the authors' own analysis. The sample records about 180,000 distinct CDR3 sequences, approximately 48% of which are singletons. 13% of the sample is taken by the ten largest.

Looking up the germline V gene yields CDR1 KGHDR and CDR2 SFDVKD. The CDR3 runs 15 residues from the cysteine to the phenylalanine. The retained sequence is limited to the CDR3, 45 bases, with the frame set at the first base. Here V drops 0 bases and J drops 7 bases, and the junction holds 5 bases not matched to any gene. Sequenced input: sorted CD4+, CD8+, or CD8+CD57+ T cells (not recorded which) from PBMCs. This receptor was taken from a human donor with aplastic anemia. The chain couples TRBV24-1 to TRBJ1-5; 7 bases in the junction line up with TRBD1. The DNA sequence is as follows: TGTGCCACCAGTGATTTGAGGGCAGGGGGACAGCCCCAGCATTTT. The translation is CATSDLRAGGQPQHF.